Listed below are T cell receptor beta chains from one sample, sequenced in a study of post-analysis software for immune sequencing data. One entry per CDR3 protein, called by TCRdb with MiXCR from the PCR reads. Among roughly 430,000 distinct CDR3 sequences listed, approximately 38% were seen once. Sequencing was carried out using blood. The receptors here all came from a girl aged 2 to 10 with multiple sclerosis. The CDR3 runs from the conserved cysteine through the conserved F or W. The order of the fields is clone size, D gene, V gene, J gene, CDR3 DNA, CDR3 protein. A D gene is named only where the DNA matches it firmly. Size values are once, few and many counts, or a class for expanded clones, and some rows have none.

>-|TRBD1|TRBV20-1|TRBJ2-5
TGCAGTGCTAGCCGGGACAGGGGGTTCCAAGAGACCCAGTACTTC
CSASRDRGFQETQYF
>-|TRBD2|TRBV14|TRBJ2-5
TGTGCCAGCATGCTAGCGGGAGCGGAGACCCAGTACTTC
CASMLAGAETQYF
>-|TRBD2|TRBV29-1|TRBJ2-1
TGCAGCGGCTTCGGGACTAGCGGGGGGATCTACAATGAGCAGTTCTTC
CSGFGTSGGIYNEQFF
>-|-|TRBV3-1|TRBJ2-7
TGTGCCAGCAGCCAGGACCGGGACACTACCTACGAGCAGTACTTC
CASSQDRDTTYEQYF
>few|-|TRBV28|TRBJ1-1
TGTGCCAGCAGTTTACCCCAAGGGGCCGTGAACACTGAAGCTTTCTTT
CASSLPQGAVNTEAFF
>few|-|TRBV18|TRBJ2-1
TGTGCCAGCTCCTCGAGGAGGGCACATGAGCAGTTCTTC
CASSSRRAHEQFF
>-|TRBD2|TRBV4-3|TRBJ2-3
TGCGCCAGCAGCCAGACAGCGGGAGGGGTAGCAGATACGCAGTATTTT
CASSQTAGGVADTQYF
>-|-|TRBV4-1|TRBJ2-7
TGCGCCAGCAGCCAAGTCGGTCTATCCTACGAGCAGTACTTC
CASSQVGLSYEQYF
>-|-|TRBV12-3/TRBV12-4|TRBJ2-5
TGTGCCAGCAGTTTTGCGAGTCGAGAGACCCAGTACTTC
CASSFASRETQYF
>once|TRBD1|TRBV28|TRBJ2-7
TGTGCCAGCAGTTCCCAGGGTCAGGGGGCCGACGAGCAGTACTTC
CASSSQGQGADEQYF
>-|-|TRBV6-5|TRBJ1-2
TGTGCCAGCAGTTTCCAGACGGGAGCGACCTATGGCTACACCTTC
CASSFQTGATYGYTF
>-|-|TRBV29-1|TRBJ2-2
TGCAGCGTTCAAGAACAGGGATTCAACACCGGGGAGCTGTTTTTT
CSVQEQGFNTGELFF
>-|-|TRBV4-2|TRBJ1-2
TGTGCCAGCAGCCAGCTTGGTGGTCCAAGTTCTTTTGGCTACACCTTC
CASSQLGGPSSFGYTF
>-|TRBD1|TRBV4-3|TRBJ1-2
TGCGCCAGCAGCCAAGGTTTCCTGGGACAGGGGCCATCTAACTATGGCTACACCTTC
CASSQGFLGQGPSNYGYTF
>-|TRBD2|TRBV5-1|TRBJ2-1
TGCGCCAGCAGCACCCAAGCGGGAGGGCACAACAACGAGCAGTTCTTC
CASSTQAGGHNNEQFF
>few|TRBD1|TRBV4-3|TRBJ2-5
TGCGCCAGCAGCCAAGAATTAGGGACAGGGGAAGAGACCCAGTACTTC
CASSQELGTGEETQYF
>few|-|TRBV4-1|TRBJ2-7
TGCGCCAGCAGCCAAGGCCGGGACTACGAGCAGTACTTC
CASSQGRDYEQYF
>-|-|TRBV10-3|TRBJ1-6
TGTGCCATCGGACAAGATAATTCACCCCTCCACTTT
CAIGQDNSPLHF
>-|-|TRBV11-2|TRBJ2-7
TGTGCCAGCAGCTTAGATCATGGCGGTGCCTACGAGCGGTACTTC
CASSLDHGGAYERYF
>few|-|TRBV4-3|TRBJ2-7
TGCGCCAGCAGCCGTGGTTTAGTGGGTTACGAGCAGTACTTC
CASSRGLVGYEQYF
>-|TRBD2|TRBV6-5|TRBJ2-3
TGTGCCAGCAGTTACGGGACTAGCGGGAAGGGTCGGACGCAGTATTTT
CASSYGTSGKGRTQYF
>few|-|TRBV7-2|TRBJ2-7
TGTGCCAGCAGCTTAGTCCGTGGGGGGGCAATGTACTTC
CASSLVRGGAMYF
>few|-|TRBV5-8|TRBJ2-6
TGTGCCAGCAGCTTGTTTTTAAGTGACTCTGGGGCCAACGTCCTGACTTTC
CASSLFLSDSGANVLTF
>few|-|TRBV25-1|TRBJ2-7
TGTGCCAGCAGTCCCGGCAGCCCGTTCTACGAGCAGTACTTC
CASSPGSPFYEQYF
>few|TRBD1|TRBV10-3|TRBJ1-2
TGTGCCATCAGCACGCAGGGGGACTATGGCTACACCTTC
CAISTQGDYGYTF
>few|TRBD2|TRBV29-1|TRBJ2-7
TGCAGCGTTGAATTACCTAGCGGGAACTACGAGCAGTACTTC
CSVELPSGNYEQYF
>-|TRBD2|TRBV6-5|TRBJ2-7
TGTGCCAGCAGTTACGGTTTCGGGGGGACTAGCGGGCGGACCTACGAGCAGTACTTC
CASSYGFGGTSGRTYEQYF
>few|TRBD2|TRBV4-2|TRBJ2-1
TGTGCCAGCAGCCAAGATCTGGGAGGGTTCTACAATGAGCAGTTCTTC
CASSQDLGGFYNEQFF
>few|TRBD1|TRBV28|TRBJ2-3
TGTGCCAGCAGTTCGCTTACCCCGGGACAGGGTACTCCCGGGGCAGATACGCAGTATTTT
CASSSLTPGQGTPGADTQYF
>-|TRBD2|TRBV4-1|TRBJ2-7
TGCGCCAGCAGCCAAGGGGCGGGGGCCTACGAGCAGTACTTC
CASSQGAGAYEQYF
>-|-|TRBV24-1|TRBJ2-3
TGTGCCACCAGTGAAACCCCGACAGGTCCATTGGGTACGCAGTATTTT
CATSETPTGPLGTQYF
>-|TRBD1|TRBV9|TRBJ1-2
TGTGCCAGCAGCAACGGACAGGGAGTTTATGGCTACACCTTC
CASSNGQGVYGYTF
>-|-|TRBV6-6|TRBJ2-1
TGTGCCTGCAGCCCTCGGGTCGGAGGGAATGAGCAGTTCTTC
CACSPRVGGNEQFF
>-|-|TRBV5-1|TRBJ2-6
TGCGCCAGCAGCGCTGACATTTGGTCTGGGGCCAACGTCCTGACTTTC
CASSADIWSGANVLTF
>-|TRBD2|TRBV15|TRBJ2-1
TGTGCCACCAGCTCGGGAGGGCCGACCAATGAGCAGTTCTTC
CATSSGGPTNEQFF
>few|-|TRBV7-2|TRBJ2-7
TGTGCCAGCAGCTTGGTGACGGGACTCTTTGAATACTACGAGCAGTACTTC
CASSLVTGLFEYYEQYF
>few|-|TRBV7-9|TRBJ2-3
TGTGCCAGCAGCTCCACAGATTCTAGCACAGATACGCAGTATTTT
CASSSTDSSTDTQYF
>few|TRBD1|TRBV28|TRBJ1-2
TGTGCCAGCAGTTCCCGACTGGGGACAGGGCTAAGTAGCTATGGCTACACCTTC
CASSSRLGTGLSSYGYTF
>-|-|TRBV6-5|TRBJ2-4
TGTGCCAGCAGAACAGGGTGGGACATTCAGTACTTC
CASRTGWDIQYF
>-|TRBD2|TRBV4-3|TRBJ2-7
TGCGCCAGCAGCCGACTAGCGGGGATGCAATCCTACGAGCAGTACTTC
CASSRLAGMQSYEQYF
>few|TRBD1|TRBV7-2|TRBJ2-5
TGTGCCAGCAGCGCTGGACAGGGGGCTCAAGAGACCCAGTACTTC
CASSAGQGAQETQYF
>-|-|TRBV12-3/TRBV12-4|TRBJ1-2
TGTGCCAGCAGTTTAATCTGGGGGCGCGGATATGGCTACACCTTC
CASSLIWGRGYGYTF
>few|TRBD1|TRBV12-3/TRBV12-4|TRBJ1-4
TGTGCCAGCAGTACAGGGGGCTATGAAAAACTGTTTTTT
CASSTGGYEKLFF
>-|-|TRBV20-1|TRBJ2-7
TGCAGTGCTAGCTCGTTTCGGGGCGAGCGGTACTTC
CSASSFRGERYF
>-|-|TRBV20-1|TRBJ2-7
TGCAGTGCTAGGCCACTAGCATACGAGCAGTACTTC
CSARPLAYEQYF
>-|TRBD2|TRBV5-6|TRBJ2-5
TGTGCCAGCAGCTGGGCAGCGGGACTAGCTCAAGAGACCCAGTACTTC
CASSWAAGLAQETQYF
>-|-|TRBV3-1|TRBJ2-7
TGTGCCAGCAACAGATCCAGGGGAGGGGACTACGAGCAGTACTTC
CASNRSRGGDYEQYF
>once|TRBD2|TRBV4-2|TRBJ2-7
TGTGCCAGCAGCCAAACAGCGGGGCACCTCCGGGAGCAGTACTTC
CASSQTAGHLREQYF
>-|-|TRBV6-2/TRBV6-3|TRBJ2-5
TGTGCCAGCAGTTACCTTGAGAGGAAAGAGACCCAGTACTTC
CASSYLERKETQYF